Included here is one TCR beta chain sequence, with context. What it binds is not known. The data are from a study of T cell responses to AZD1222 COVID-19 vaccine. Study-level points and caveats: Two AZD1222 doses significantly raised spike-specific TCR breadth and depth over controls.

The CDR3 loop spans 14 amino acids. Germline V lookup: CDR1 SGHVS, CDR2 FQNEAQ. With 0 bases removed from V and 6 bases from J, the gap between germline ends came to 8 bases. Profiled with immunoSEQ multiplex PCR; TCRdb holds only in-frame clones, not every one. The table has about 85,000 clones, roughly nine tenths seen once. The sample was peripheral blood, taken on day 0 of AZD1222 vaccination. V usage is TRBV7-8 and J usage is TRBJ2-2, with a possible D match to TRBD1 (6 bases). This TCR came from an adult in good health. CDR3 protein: CASSLAGGPGELFF. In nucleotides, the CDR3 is TGTGCCAGCAGCTTAGCAGGGGGTCCCGGGGAGCTGTTTTTT.